This T cell receptor (beta chain) appears in the sequencing data of a study of response to subunit inactivated influenza vaccine. Germline-derived CDR1 and CDR2 are LGHNA and YSLEER. The V end lost 4 bases, the J end lost 3 bases, and 7 bases lay between the germline ends. This CDR3 has 13 residues. TCRdb analysed the RT-PCR reads with MiXCR anew, one entry per CDR3 protein. The sample has 400,000 to 650,000 distinct CDR3 sequences; roughly 7.6% are singletons. This clonotype occurred many times. The TCR originated in a man between 50 and 75 years old who received an inactivated influenza vaccine. The sample in question was PBMCs from blood, obtained 23 months after vaccination. The rearrangement uses TRBV4-3 and TRBJ2-1; D is uncertain. CDR3 region: CASSPGHYNEQFF. DNA of the CDR3: TGCGCCAGCAGCCCCGGCCACTACAATGAGCAGTTCTTC.